These 21 T cell receptor beta chains share one sample of origin, sequenced in a study of CD8 T cells in ankylosing spondylitis. A single record per CDR3 protein comes from TCRdb applying MiXCR to the 5' RACE reads. The table shows around 770,000 distinct CDR3 sequences, with roughly 12% occurring only once. For these TCRs, the target antigens are not known. Findings and limits, study-wide: A TCR beta motif made of 7 to 9 highly homologous variants seemed typical of ankylosing spondylitis blood.

The sample taken for sequencing was blood, either unsorted or a sorted T cell fraction (not recorded which). The receptors derive from a male donor with ankylosing spondylitis.

This clonotype has a handful of counts. The genes are TRBV30 and TRBJ2-1, with D perhaps being TRBD1 or TRBD2 (5 bases each). The V gene's germline CDR1 is GTSNPN and CDR2 SVGIG (reference sequence). The CDR3 is 13 residues long. V was pared by 4 bases and J by 7 bases, with 14 bases between. CDR3 nucleotide sequence: TGTGCCTGGACCCCGGGACCGGGGAATGAGCAGTTCTTC. Protein product: CAWTPGPGNEQFF.

V gene TRBV6-2 or TRBV6-3 combines with J gene TRBJ2-5, with D perhaps TRBD1 or TRBD2 (5 bases each). Per the germline V gene, CDR1 is MNHEY and CDR2 is SVGEGT. The CDR3 runs 15 residues. The germline V and J ends were trimmed by 4 bases and 5 bases, with 17 bases remaining between them. For the CDR3, the DNA is TGTGCCAGCAGTTCCATAAGAACGGGGACGGAGACCCAGTACTTC. This encodes CASSSIRTGTETQYF.

Only a few counts were recorded for this clonotype. The chain links TRBV20-1 to TRBJ2-7; D is undetermined. In germline, CDR1 is DFQATT, CDR2 SNEGSKA (reference sequence). The CDR3 runs 13 residues. V lost 7 bases and J lost 4, with 17 bases in between. CDR3 nucleotide sequence: TGCAGTGTTTTCCGAGACTCAACATACGAGCAGTACTTC. Residues: CSVFRDSTYEQYF.

The chain has TRBV27 and TRBJ2-7, with D hard to call. The CDR3 runs to 15 residues. Deletions cut 7 bases from V and 0 bases from J, with 16 bases between. Looked up from germline, CDR1 is MNHEY and CDR2 is SMNVEV (reference sequence). CDR3 nucleotide sequence: TGTGCCAGCAAAGGACGACGGTTTAGCTCCTACGAGCAGTACTTC. It codes for CASKGRRFSSYEQYF.

This clonotype turned up a few times. V usage is TRBV20-1 and J usage is TRBJ1-5; 9 bases are shared with TRBD1. The CDR3 is 13 amino acids. Germline V lookup: CDR1 DFQATT, CDR2 SNEGSKA (reference sequence). After removal of 6 bases from V and 3 bases from J, the junction contained 3 bases not matched to a gene. The CDR3 DNA sequence: TGCAGTGCAGCACAGGGGGCCAATCAGCCCCAGCATTTT. It translates to CSAAQGANQPQHF.

This clonotype has only a few counts. This chain joins TRBV20-1 and TRBJ1-1; D might be TRBD1 (5 bases). V was clipped by 1 base and J by 2 bases, with 14 bases between them. This CDR3 has 15 amino acids. Germline CDR1 DFQATT, CDR2 SNEGSKA (reference sequence). CDR3 region: CSARARTRVNTEAFF. The CDR3 DNA reads TGCAGTGCTAGAGCCAGGACACGAGTAAACACTGAAGCTTTCTTT.

The rearrangement uses TRBV4-1 and TRBJ1-5; D is unclear. V dropped 0 bases and J dropped 3 bases, with 12 bases sitting between them. CDR3 size: 16 residues. The germline V gene has CDR1 MGHRA and CDR2 YSYEKL. The CDR3 region is CASSQELRQYNQPQHF. As DNA, the CDR3 is TGCGCCAGCAGCCAAGAACTCAGGCAGTACAATCAGCCCCAGCATTTT.

This clonotype has a handful of counts. The chain couples TRBV6-1 to TRBJ2-3; a possible D gene is TRBD2 (6 bases). V was cut by 7 bases and J by 4 bases, with 15 bases left in between. The CDR3 contains 14 residues. From germline, CDR1 is MNHNS and CDR2 SASEGT. The CDR3: CASTSKTGADTQYF. CDR3 nucleotide sequence: TGTGCCAGCACTAGTAAAACGGGGGCAGATACGCAGTATTTT.

This clonotype was seen a few times. This sequence joins TRBV7-9 and TRBJ1-2; D gene uncertain. V shed 4 bases and J shed 11 bases, with 11 bases lying between them. The CDR3 has 11 residues. Looked up from germline, CDR1 is SEHNR and CDR2 is FQNEAQ (reference sequence). CDR3: CASSYSTSYTF. The CDR3 DNA follows: TGTGCCAGCAGCTACTCGACGTCGTACACCTTC.

This clonotype has at least ten counts. CDR3 in amino acids: CASRPGQRYEQYF. The CDR3 DNA reads as TGTGCCAGCAGACCGGGACAGAGGTACGAGCAGTACTTC. The chain has TRBV6-1 and TRBJ2-7, with 7 positions matching TRBD1. Germline trimming cut 6 bases from V and 4 bases from J; bases unmatched to any gene: 6. Germline-derived CDR1 and CDR2 are MNHNS and SASEGT. The CDR3 contains 13 residues.

The chain links TRBV20-1 to TRBJ1-2, with D unclear. The V end was cut by 5 bases, the J end by 5 bases, with 15 bases between. Germline CDR1 and CDR2: DFQATT and SNEGSKA (reference sequence). The length of the CDR3 is 13 residues. The CDR3 is CSAVDGVRYGYTF. CDR3 nucleotides: TGCAGTGCTGTGGACGGGGTACGGTATGGCTACACCTTC.

This clonotype was seen ten or more times. The chain is built from TRBV7-2 and TRBJ2-1; 9 bases agree with TRBD2. The germline V gene has CDR1 SGHTA and CDR2 FQGNSA. This CDR3 has 14 residues. With V trimmed by 2 bases and J by 9 bases, 5 bases remained unmatched. The CDR3 sequence: CASSLNSGRFEQFF. The DNA of the CDR3 is TGTGCCAGCAGCTTAAATAGCGGGAGATTTGAGCAGTTCTTC.

This chain links TRBV7-2 with TRBJ2-3, with 8 bases identical to TRBD2. The CDR3 is 13 residues long. V was clipped by 5 bases and J by 7 bases; unmatched bases: 5. The germline V gene encodes CDR1 SGHTA and CDR2 FQGNSA. CDR3 DNA: TGTGCCAGCAGCCCGACGGGGGGGAATACGCAGTATTTT. Its protein product is CASSPTGGNTQYF.

In this sample, this clonotype turned up a few times. The rearrangement joins TRBV20-1 to TRBJ2-7, with TRBD1 matching over 8 bases. The CDR3 runs 12 residues. Germline CDR1 is DFQATT and CDR2 is SNEGSKA (reference sequence). J was trimmed by 7 bases and V by 5 bases; bases with no gene match: 7. As DNA, the CDR3 is TGCAGTGCTGCAAGGACAGGGCGAGAGCAGTACTTC. Its protein is CSAARTGREQYF.

This rearrangement joins TRBV4-3 to TRBJ2-5; D gene uncertain. The V gene lost 1 base and the J gene lost 1 base, with 10 bases spanning the gap. CDR3 length: 15 residues. Germline V lookup: CDR1 LGHNA, CDR2 YSLEER. The CDR3 region is CASSQGTPFQETQYF. The CDR3 nucleotides read TGCGCCAGCAGCCAAGGGACCCCTTTCCAAGAGACCCAGTACTTC.

This clonotype was recorded at least ten times. CDR3 loop: CSVRGQGGHGYTF. DNA of the CDR3: TGCAGCGTCCGCGGACAGGGGGGCCATGGCTACACCTTC. The J gene is TRBJ1-2, the V gene TRBV29-1, with 10 bases matching TRBD1. Trimming took 6 bases from V and 6 from J; bases not matched to a gene: 7. The CDR3 loop spans 13 amino acids. The germline V gene has CDR1 SQVTM and CDR2 ANQGSEA.

This clonotype was detected many times. The V gene is TRBV12-3 or TRBV12-4, the J gene TRBJ1-1, with a possible D match to TRBD1 (5 bases). The CDR3 extends over 13 amino acids. Between the trimmed V and J ends, which lost 6 bases and 3 bases, there was a span of 11 bases. CDR3 sequence reads: CASSTKGDTEAFF. The CDR3 DNA reads TGTGCCAGCAGCACAAAAGGGGACACTGAAGCTTTCTTT.

Only a few counts were recorded for this clonotype. V gene TRBV4-3 combines with J gene TRBJ2-2; tentative D call: TRBD1 (5 bases). V shed 4 bases and J shed 1 base, with 10 bases lying between them. CDR1 is LGHNA, CDR2 YSLEER, per germline. The length of the CDR3 is 15 residues. CDR3 sequence: CASSLYDRNTGELFF. The CDR3, as DNA: TGCGCCAGCAGCCTGTACGACAGGAACACCGGGGAGCTGTTTTTT.

In this sample, this clonotype turned up many times. The chain carries TRBV6-2 or TRBV6-3 and TRBJ2-7; D is uncertain. Germline V gene sequence: CDR1 MNHEY, CDR2 SVGEGT. This CDR3 contains 13 residues. Trimming took off 2 bases at V and 3 bases at J, with 8 bases between the two ends. The CDR3 sequence: CASSYTQNYEQYF. The CDR3 bases are TGTGCCAGCAGTTACACCCAGAACTACGAGCAGTACTTC.

The chain joins TRBV11-2 to TRBJ2-5, with 7 bases matching TRBD1. The CDR3 is 14 residues long. The germline CDR1 and CDR2 sequences are SGHAT and FQNNGV. Trimming at V came to 5 bases and at J to 4 bases, leaving 7 bases not matched to a gene. The CDR3 is CASSPRQGLETQYF. The CDR3 nucleotides read TGTGCCAGCAGCCCCCGACAGGGTTTAGAGACCCAGTACTTC.

The J gene is TRBJ2-2, the V gene TRBV20-1; 8 bases align to TRBD1. Losses at the gene ends were 5 bases for V and 4 bases for J; bases not matched to a gene: 9. Germline V lookup: CDR1 DFQATT, CDR2 SNEGSKA (reference sequence). This CDR3 is built from 15 residues. The CDR3 sequence: CSAYSRGRGTGELFF. The CDR3 coding sequence is TGCAGTGCTTACAGCAGGGGGCGCGGCACCGGGGAGCTGTTTTTT.